These 8 T cell receptor beta chains were all obtained from the same sample, sequenced in a study of T cell repertoires in cytomegalovirus infection. Their antigens remain unidentified. TCRdb re-called the reads through MiXCR, storing one row per CDR3 protein. The sample shows 40,000 to 55,000 distinct CDR3 sequences, roughly 20% of them seen only once. The sequences come from CD8+ T cells from cultured PBMCs, collected from culture after CMV antigen stimulation. All receptors come from a human donor in good health (CMV status not recorded). Some clones in this sample may be carry-over from other donors' samples.

Only a few counts were recorded for this clonotype. The chain combines TRBV9 with TRBJ2-2, with 13 positions matching TRBD2. The germline V gene has CDR1 SGDLS and CDR2 YYNGEE. Trimming took 3 bases from V and 0 from J; bases not matched to a gene: 5. The CDR3 has 18 residues. The CDR3 sequence: CASSGRLAGGANTGELFF. The CDR3 DNA follows: TGTGCCAGCAGCGGACGACTAGCGGGGGGCGCGAACACCGGGGAGCTGTTTTTT.

V gene TRBV11-1 combines with J gene TRBJ2-7; 10 nucleotides match TRBD1. Unmatched junction bases numbered 4, after V lost 5 bases and J lost 3 bases. The germline V gene has CDR1 SGHAT and CDR2 FQDESV (reference sequence). This CDR3 is built from 14 residues. In DNA, the CDR3 is TGTGCCAGCAGCCGGGACAGGGGCCGCTACGAGCAGTACTTC. This codes for CASSRDRGRYEQYF. Full variable domain (rest looked up from reference TRBV11-1 and TRBJ2-7): EAEVAQSPRYKITEKSQAVAFWCDPISGHATLYWYRQILGQGPELLVQFQDESVVDDSQLPKDRFSAERLKGVDSTLKIQPAELGDSAMYLCASSRDRGRYEQYFGPGTRLTVT.

This clonotype was counted only a few times. This rearrangement joins TRBV7-2 to TRBJ2-1; 7 nucleotides align to TRBD1. With V trimmed by 5 bases and J by 3 bases, 7 bases remained unmatched. CDR1 and CDR2 (germline): SGHTA, FQGNSA. The CDR3 spans 15 residues. The CDR3 DNA follows: TGTGCCAGCAGCCCCACAGGGGTCAGCTACAATGAGCAGTTCTTC. Protein product: CASSPTGVSYNEQFF.

The chain has TRBV7-9 and TRBJ2-7; 9 nucleotides line up with TRBD1. Germline CDR1 reads SEHNR; CDR2 reads FQNEAQ (reference sequence). The CDR3 extends over 14 amino acids. The ends lost 3 bases at V and 3 bases at J; junction bases unmatched: 3. The CDR3 here is CASSFSGQGYEQYF. The CDR3 nucleotides read TGTGCCAGCAGCTTTTCGGGACAGGGCTACGAGCAGTACTTC.

This clonotype was counted between two and nine times. The V and J genes are TRBV29-1 and TRBJ2-7; D unresolved. The CDR3 is 13 residues long. Germline CDR1 is SQVTM and CDR2 is ANQGSEA. V shed 1 base and J shed 1 base, with 8 bases lying between them. CDR3 amino acids: CSVEGGDSYEQYF. The CDR3 DNA reads TGCAGCGTTGAAGGGGGTGATTCCTACGAGCAGTACTTC.

The chain uses TRBV28 and TRBJ1-4, with 7 bases that match TRBD1. Germline-derived CDR1 and CDR2 are MDHEN and SYDVKM. The V gene end was trimmed by 5 bases and the J gene end by 7 bases; junction bases not matched to a gene: 4. The CDR3 is 13 amino acids. The CDR3 spells CASSNRGAEKLFF. For the CDR3, the DNA is TGTGCCAGCAGTAACAGGGGAGCTGAAAAACTGTTTTTT. The full variable domain, its missing parts supplied by reference TRBV28 and TRBJ1-4, is DVKVTQSSRYLVKRTGEKVFLECVQDMDHENMFWYRQDPGLGLRLIYFSYDVKMKEKGDIPEGYSVSREKKERFSLILESASTNQTSMYLCASSNRGAEKLFFGSGTQLSVL.

V usage is TRBV7-9 and J usage is TRBJ2-5, with 11 bases that match TRBD2. Germline loops: CDR1 SEHNR, CDR2 FQNEAQ (reference sequence). The CDR3 is 16 amino acids. V lost 10 bases to trimming and J lost 3 bases; unmatched junction nucleotides: 13. CDR3 region: CATTKLAGGPKETQYF. As DNA, the CDR3 is TGTGCCACCACGAAATTAGCGGGAGGGCCGAAAGAGACCCAGTACTTC. The whole variable domain, filled in from reference TRBV7-9 and TRBJ2-5, reads DTGVSQNPRHKITKRGQNVTFRCDPISEHNRLYWYRQTLGQGPEFLTYFQNEAQLEKSRLLSDRFSAERPKGSFSTLEIQRTEQGDSAMYLCATTKLAGGPKETQYFGPGTRLLVL.

This clonotype was found a few times. The J gene is TRBJ2-2, the V gene TRBV11-2; TRBD2 agrees at 8 bases. Germline lookup yields CDR1 SGHAT and CDR2 FQNNGV. Unmatched junction bases numbered 4, after V lost 3 bases and J lost 1 base. CDR3 length: 16 amino acids. CDR3 bases: TGTGCCAGCAGCTTCCAAACTAGCGGGAACACCGGGGAGCTGTTTTTT. It translates to CASSFQTSGNTGELFF.